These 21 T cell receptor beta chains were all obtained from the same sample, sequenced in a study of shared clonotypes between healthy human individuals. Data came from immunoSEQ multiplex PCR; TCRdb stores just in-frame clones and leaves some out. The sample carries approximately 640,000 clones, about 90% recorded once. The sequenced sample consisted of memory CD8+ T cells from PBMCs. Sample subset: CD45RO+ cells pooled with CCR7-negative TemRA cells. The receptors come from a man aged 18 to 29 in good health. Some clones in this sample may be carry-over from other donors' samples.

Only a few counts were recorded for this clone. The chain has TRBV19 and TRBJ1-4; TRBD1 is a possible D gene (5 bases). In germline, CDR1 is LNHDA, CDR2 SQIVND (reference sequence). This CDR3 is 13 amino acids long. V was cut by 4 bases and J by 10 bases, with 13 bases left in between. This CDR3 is CASSTGGVGKLFF. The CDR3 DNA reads TGTGCCAGTAGTACAGGAGGGGTTGGAAAACTGTTTTTT.

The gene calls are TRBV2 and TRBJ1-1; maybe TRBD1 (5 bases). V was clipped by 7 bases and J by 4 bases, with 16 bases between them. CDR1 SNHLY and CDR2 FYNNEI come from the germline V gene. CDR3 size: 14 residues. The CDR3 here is CASNTGGEGTEAFF. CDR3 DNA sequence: TGTGCCAGCAATACGGGGGGTGAGGGCACTGAAGCTTTCTTT.

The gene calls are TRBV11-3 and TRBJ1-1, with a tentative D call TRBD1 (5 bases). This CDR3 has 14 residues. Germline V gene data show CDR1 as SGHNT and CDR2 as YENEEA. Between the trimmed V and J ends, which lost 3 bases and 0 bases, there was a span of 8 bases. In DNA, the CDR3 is TGTGCCAGCAGCTTTGGGGGGATGAACACTGAAGCTTTCTTT. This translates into CASSFGGMNTEAFF.

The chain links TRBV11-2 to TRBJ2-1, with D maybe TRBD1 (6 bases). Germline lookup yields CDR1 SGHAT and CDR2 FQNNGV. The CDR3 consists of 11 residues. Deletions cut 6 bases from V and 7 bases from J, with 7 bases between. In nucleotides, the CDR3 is TGTGCCAGCAGTGGGACAAATGAGCAGTTCTTC. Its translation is CASSGTNEQFF.

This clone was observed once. The CDR3 here is CASSPETGNYEQYF. CDR3 DNA sequence: TGTGCCAGCAGCCCCGAGACAGGGAACTACGAGCAGTACTTC. This sequence joins TRBV13 and TRBJ2-7; 7 bases are shared with TRBD1. Germline CDR1 and CDR2: PRHDT and FYEKMQ (reference sequence). The CDR3 runs 14 residues. The V and J ends lost 5 bases and 3 bases, in that order; junction bases with no gene match: 7.

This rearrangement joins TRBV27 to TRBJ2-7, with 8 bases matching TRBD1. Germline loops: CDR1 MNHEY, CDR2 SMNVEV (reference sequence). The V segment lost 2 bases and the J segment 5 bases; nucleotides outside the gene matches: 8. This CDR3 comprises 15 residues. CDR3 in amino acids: CASSLVDRVSHEQYF. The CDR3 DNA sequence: TGTGCCAGCAGTTTAGTGGACAGGGTTTCCCACGAGCAGTACTTC.

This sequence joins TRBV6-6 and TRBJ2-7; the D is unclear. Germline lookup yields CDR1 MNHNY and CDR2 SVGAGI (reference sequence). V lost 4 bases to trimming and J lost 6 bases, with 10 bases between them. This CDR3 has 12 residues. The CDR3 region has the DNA TGTGCCAGCAGTTTACCGGGCCGCGAGCAGTACTTC. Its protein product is CASSLPGREQYF.

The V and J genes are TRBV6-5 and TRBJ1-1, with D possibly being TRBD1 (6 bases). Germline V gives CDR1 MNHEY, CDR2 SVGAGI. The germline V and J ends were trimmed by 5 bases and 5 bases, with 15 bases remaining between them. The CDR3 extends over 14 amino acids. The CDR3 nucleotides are TGTGCCAGCAGTGAAAGAAGGGGGAGTACTGAAGCTTTCTTT. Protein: CASSERRGSTEAFF.

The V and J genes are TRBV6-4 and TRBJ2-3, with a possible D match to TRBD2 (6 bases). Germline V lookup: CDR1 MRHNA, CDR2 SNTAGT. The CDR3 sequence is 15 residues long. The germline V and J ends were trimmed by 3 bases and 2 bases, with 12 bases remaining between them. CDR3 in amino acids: CASSEDGTPTDTQYF. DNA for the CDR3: TGTGCCAGCAGTGAGGACGGGACTCCCACAGATACGCAGTATTTT.

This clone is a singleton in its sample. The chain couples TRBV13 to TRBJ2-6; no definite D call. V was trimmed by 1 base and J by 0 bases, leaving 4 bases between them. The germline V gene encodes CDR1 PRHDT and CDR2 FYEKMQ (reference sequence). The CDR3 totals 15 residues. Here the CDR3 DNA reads TGTGCCAGCAGCTTAGCTGACTCTGGGGCCAACGTCCTGACTTTC. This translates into CASSLADSGANVLTF.

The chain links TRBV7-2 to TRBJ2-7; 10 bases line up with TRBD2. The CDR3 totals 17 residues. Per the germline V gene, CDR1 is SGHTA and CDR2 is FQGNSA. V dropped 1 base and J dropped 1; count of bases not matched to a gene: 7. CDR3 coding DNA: TGTGCCAGCAGCTTAGAACGGGCTAGCGGGGGATCCTACGAGCAGTACTTC. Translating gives CASSLERASGGSYEQYF. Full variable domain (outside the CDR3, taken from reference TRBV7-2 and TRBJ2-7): GAGVSQSPSNKVTEKGKDVELRCDPISGHTALYWYRQSLGQGLEFLIYFQGNSAPDKSGLPSDRFSAERTGGSVSTLTIQRTQQEDSAVYLCASSLERASGGSYEQYFGPGTRLTVT.

This CDR3 reads CASSEYAGGANEQFF. CDR3 coding DNA: TGTGCCAGCAGTGAATATGCGGGAGGAGCCAATGAGCAGTTCTTC. J is TRBJ2-1 and V is TRBV2; the match to TRBD2 covers 8 bases. The CDR3 is 15 amino acids. The trim removed 2 bases at V and 6 bases at J, leaving 6 bases unmatched. CDR1 SNHLY and CDR2 FYNNEI come from the germline V gene.

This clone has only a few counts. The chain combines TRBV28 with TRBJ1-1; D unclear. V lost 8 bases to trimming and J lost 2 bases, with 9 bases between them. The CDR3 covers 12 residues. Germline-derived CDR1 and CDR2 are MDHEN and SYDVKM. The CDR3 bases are TGTGCCAGCGCTACAGCTAACACTGAAGCTTTCTTT. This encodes CASATANTEAFF.

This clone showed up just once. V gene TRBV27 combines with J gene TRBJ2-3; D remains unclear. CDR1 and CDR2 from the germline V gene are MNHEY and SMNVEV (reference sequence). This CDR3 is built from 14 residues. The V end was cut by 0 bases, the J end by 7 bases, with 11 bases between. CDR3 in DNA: TGTGCCAGCAGTTTATCGGGAAGGGTGTATACGCAGTATTTT. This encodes CASSLSGRVYTQYF.

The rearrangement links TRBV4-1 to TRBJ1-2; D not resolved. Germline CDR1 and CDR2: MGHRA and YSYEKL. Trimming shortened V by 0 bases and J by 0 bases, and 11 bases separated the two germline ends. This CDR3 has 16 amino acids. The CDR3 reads CASSQERASPNYGYTF. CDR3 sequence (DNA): TGCGCCAGCAGCCAAGAGAGGGCAAGTCCTAACTATGGCTACACCTTC.

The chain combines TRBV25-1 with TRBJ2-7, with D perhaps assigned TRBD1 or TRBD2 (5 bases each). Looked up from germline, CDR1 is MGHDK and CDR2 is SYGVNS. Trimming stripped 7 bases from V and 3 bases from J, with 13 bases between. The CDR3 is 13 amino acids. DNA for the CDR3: TGTGCCAGCACCGGGGCTACAAACTACGAGCAGTACTTC. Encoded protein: CASTGATNYEQYF.

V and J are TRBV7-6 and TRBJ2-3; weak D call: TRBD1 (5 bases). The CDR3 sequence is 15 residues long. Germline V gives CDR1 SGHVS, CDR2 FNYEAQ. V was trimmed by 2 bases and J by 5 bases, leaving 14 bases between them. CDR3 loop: CASSLWQGHGDTQYF. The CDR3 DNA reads TGTGCCAGCAGCTTATGGCAGGGCCACGGAGATACGCAGTATTTT.

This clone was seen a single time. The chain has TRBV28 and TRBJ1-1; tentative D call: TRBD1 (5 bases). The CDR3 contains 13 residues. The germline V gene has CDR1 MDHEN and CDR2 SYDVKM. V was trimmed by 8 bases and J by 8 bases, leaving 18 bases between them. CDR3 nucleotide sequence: TGTGCCAGCTCAGGGTTTGAGGGGTTAGAAGCTTTCTTT. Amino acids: CASSGFEGLEAFF. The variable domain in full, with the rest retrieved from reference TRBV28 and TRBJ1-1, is DVKVTQSSRYLVKRTGEKVFLECVQDMDHENMFWYRQDPGLGLRLIYFSYDVKMKEKGDIPEGYSVSREKKERFSLILESASTNQTSMYLCASSGFEGLEAFFGQGTRLTVV.

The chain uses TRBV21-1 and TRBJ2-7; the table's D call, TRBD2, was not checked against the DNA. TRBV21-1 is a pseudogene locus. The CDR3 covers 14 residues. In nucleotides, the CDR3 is TGTGCCAGCAGCAAAAGGGTAACTAGTGACGAGCAGTACTTC. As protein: CASSKRVTSDEQYF.

This chain's CDR3 is CAISESSVYEQYF. In nucleotides, the CDR3 is TGTGCCATCAGTGAGTCGAGCGTCTACGAGCAGTACTTC. This sequence joins TRBV10-3 and TRBJ2-7; D gene ambiguous. Trimming shortened V by 0 bases and J by 3 bases, and 6 bases separated the two germline ends. The CDR3 spans 13 residues. Germline V gene sequence: CDR1 ENHRY, CDR2 SYGVKD.

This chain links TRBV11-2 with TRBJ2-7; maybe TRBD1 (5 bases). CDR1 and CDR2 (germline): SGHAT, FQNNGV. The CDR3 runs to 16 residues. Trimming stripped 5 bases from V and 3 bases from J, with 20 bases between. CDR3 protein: CASSHPPAGSNYEQYF. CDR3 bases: TGTGCCAGCAGCCACCCCCCGGCAGGGTCCAACTACGAGCAGTACTTC.